This T cell receptor (beta chain) was profiled in a study of blood T cell repertoires in COVID-19. Study-level background: The United States, Italy and Spain provided the acute and convalescent COVID-19 samples. PBMCs, B-cell-depleted T cells, or T cells were the source of the cDNA or gDNA that made up the material.

Method: immunoSEQ multiplex PCR; TCRdb's copy keeps in-frame clones and lacks some. The profile shows about 320,000 clones, roughly 85% of them singletons. J was trimmed by 3 bases and V by 2 bases; bases with no gene match: 6. Per germline, CDR1 SQVTM and CDR2 ANQGSEA. The CDR3 has 14 amino acids. The receptor comes from a human donor in a cohort sampled during active COVID-19. The V gene is TRBV29-1, the J gene TRBJ1-1; 7 nucleotides line up with TRBD1. Material: peripheral blood. Here the CDR3 DNA reads TGCAGCGTTGAAAGACAGGGTCTAGACACTGAAGCTTTCTTT. It yields the protein CSVERQGLDTEAFF. Together with reference TRBV29-1 and TRBJ1-1, the CDR3 gives the full variable domain: SAVISQKPSRDICQRGTSLTIQCQVDSQVTMMFWYRQQPGQSLTLIATANQGSEATYESGFVIDKFPISRPNLTFSTLTVSNMSPEDSSIYLCSVERQGLDTEAFFGQGTRLTVV.